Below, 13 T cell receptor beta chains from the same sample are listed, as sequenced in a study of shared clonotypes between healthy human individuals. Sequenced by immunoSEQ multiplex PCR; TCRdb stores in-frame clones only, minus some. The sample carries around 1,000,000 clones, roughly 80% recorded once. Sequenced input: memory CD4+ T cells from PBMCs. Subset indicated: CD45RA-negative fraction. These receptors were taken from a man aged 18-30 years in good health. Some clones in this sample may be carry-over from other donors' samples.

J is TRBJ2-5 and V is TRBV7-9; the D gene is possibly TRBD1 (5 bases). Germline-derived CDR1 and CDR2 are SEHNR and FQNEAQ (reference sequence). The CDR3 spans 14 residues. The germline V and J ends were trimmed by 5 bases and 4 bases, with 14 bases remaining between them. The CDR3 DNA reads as TGTGCCAGCAGCCTCTCAGGGTTAGCAGAGACCCAGTACTTC. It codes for CASSLSGLAETQYF. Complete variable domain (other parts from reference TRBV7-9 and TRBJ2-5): DTGVSQNPRHKITKRGQNVTFRCDPISEHNRLYWYRQTLGQGPEFLTYFQNEAQLEKSRLLSDRFSAERPKGSFSTLEIQRTEQGDSAMYLCASSLSGLAETQYFGPGTRLLVL.

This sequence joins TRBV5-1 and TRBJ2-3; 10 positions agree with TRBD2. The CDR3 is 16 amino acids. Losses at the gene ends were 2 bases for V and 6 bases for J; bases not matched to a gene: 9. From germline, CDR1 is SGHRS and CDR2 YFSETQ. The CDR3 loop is CASSFVPAGGPDTQYF. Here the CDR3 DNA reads TGCGCCAGCAGCTTCGTTCCAGCGGGAGGGCCGGATACGCAGTATTTT.

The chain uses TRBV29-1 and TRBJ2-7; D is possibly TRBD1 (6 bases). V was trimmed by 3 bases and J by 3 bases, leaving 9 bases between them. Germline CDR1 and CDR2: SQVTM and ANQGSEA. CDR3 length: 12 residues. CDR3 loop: CSVDKGGYEQYF. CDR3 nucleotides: TGCAGCGTTGATAAAGGGGGCTACGAGCAGTACTTC.

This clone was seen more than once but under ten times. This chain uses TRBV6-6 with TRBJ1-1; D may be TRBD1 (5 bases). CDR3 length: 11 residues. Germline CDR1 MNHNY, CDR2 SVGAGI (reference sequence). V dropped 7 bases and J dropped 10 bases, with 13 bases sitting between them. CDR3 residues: CASTAGGAAFF. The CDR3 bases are TGTGCCAGCACCGCGGGAGGGGCAGCTTTCTTT.

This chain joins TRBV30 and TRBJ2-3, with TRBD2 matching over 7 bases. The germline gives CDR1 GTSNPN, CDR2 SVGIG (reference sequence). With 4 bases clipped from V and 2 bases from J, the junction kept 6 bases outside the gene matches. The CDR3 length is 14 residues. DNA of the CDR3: TGTGCCTGGACGAAGGGACTACACACAGATACGCAGTATTTT. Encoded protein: CAWTKGLHTDTQYF.

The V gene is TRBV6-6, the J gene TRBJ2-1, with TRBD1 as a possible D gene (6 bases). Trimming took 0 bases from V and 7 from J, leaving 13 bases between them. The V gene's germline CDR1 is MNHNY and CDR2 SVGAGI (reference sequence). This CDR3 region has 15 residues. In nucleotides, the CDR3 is TGTGCCAGCAGTTACTCGACAGGAGTGGGGAATGAGCAGTTCTTC. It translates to CASSYSTGVGNEQFF.

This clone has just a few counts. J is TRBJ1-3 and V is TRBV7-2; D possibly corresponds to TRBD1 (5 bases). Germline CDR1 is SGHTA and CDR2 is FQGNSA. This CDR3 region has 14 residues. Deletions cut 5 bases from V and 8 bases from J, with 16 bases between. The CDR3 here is CASSQAGPRDTIYF. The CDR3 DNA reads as TGTGCCAGCAGCCAGGCGGGGCCCCGGGACACCATATATTTT.

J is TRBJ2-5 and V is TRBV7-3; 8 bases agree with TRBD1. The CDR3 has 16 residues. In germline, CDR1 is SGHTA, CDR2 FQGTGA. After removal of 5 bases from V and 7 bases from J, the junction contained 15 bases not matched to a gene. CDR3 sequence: CASSTSAGTGRATQYF. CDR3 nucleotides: TGTGCCAGCAGCACCTCCGCCGGGACAGGAAGGGCGACCCAGTACTTC.

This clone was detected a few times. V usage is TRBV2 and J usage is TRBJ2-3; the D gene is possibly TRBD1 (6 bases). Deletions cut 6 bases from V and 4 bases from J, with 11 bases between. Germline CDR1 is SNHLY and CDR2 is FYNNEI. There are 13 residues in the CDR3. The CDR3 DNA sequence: TGTGCCAGCAGGCCCAACAGGGCAGATACGCAGTATTTT. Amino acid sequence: CASRPNRADTQYF.

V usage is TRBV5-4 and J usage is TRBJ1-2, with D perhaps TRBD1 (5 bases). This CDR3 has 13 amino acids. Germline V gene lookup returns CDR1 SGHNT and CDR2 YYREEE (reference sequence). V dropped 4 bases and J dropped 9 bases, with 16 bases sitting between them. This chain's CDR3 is CASSTRGAPSYTF. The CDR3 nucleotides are TGTGCCAGCAGCACCCGAGGGGCTCCAAGCTACACCTTC.

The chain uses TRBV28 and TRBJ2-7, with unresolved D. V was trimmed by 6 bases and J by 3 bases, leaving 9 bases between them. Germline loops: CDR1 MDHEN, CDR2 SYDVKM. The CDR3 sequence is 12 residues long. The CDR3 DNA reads TGTGCCAGCAGCCGTATCCTCTACGAGCAGTACTTC. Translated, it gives CASSRILYEQYF.

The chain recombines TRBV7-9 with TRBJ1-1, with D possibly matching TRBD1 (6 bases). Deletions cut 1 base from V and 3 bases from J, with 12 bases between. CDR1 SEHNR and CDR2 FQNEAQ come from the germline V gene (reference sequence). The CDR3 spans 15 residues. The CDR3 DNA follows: TGTGCCAGCAGCTTAGGAGTAGGGGGGGACACTGAAGCTTTCTTT. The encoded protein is CASSLGVGGDTEAFF.

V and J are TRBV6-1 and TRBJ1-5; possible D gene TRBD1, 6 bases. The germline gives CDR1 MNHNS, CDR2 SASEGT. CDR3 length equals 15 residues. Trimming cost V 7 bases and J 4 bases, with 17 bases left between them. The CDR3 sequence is CASKGGTSNNQPQHF. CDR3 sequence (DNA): TGTGCCAGCAAGGGGGGGACGAGCAATAATCAGCCCCAGCATTTT.